These 3 T cell receptor beta chains were sequenced from one sample in a study of OX40 agonist ivuxolimab in advanced cancers. Assay used: immunoSEQ multiplex PCR; TCRdb lists only in-frame clones, some missing. The sample holds tens of thousands of clones; about 89% are singletons and the top ten take about 28%. Sequences were derived from CD4+ or CD8+ T cells sorted from blood, sampled in a trial of the OX40 agonist ivuxolimab. These TCRs come from an adult with an advanced solid tumor such as melanoma, head and neck, liver or kidney cancer.

The CDR3 reads CATSRGGSGDEQYF. The CDR3 DNA sequence: TGTGCCACCAGCAGAGGTGGGAGCGGGGACGAGCAGTACTTC. The chain uses TRBV15 and TRBJ2-7, with 7 bases matching TRBD2. Trimming removed 1 base from V and 5 bases from J; junction bases left unmatched: 5. Germline CDR1 reads LNHNV; CDR2 reads YYDKDF (reference sequence). The CDR3 is 14 amino acids.

The genes are TRBV19 and TRBJ1-1, with no clear D. This CDR3 contains 13 residues. Germline-derived CDR1 and CDR2 are LNHDA and SQIVND (reference sequence). Trimming removed 3 bases at V and 0 bases at J, with 5 bases between. CDR3 bases: TGTGCCAGTAGTATGTACCTGAACACTGAAGCTTTCTTT. Protein: CASSMYLNTEAFF.

The chain couples TRBV2 to TRBJ2-3; 7 nucleotides line up with TRBD1. The junction had 10 bases not matched to a gene; V was cut back by 3 bases and J by 7 bases. The germline V gene encodes CDR1 SNHLY and CDR2 FYNNEI. CDR3 length: 15 residues. The CDR3 reads CASSDTPRGGNTQYF. The CDR3, as DNA: TGTGCCAGCAGTGATACGCCTAGAGGGGGCAATACGCAGTATTTT.